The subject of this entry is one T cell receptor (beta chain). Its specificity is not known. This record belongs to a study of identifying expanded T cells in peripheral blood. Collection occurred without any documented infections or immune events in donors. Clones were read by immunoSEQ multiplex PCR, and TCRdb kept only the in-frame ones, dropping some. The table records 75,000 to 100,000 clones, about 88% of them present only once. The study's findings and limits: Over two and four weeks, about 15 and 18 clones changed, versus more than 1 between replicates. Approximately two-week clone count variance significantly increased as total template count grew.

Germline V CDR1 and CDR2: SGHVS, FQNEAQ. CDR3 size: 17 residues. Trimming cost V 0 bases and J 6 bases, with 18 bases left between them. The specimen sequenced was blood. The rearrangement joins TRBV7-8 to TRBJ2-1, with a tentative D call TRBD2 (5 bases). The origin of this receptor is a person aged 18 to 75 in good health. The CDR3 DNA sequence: TGTGCCAGCAGCTTAGCCGAACTAGGGCGGACCCTCAATGAGCAGTTCTTC. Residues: CASSLAELGRTLNEQFF.